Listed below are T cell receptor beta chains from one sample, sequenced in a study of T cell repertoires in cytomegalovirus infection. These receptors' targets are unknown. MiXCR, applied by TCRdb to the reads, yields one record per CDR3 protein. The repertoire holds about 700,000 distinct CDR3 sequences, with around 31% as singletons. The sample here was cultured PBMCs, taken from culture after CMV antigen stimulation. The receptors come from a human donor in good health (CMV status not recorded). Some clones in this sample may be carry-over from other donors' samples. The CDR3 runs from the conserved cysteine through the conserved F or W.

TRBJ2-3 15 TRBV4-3 CASSQVMGHIDTQYF
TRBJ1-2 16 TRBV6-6 CASSSNNRGGSRGYTF
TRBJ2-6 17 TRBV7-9 CASSPRGGGSGANVLTF
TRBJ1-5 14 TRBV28 CASSPRVVHQPQHF
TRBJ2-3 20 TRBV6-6 CASSYPRTSGRAAGTDTQYF
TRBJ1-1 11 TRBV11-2 CASRFRGEAFF
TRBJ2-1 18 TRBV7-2 CASIRTSGSSRSYNEQFF
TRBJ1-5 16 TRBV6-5 CASRPTGGTSNQPQHF
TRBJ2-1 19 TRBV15 CATSRDRGLGYGIYNEQFF
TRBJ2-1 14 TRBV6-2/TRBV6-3 CASSTRTGGNEQFF
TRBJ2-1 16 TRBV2 CASSEFPGETYNEQFF
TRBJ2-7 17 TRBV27 CASSSRWGGNRSYEQYF
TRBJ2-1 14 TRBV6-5 CASSSPLTSSEQFF
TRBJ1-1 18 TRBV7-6 CASSLVGQGKGVNTEAFF
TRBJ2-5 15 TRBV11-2 CASSLGPADQETQYF
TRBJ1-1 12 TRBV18 CASTGPNTEAFF
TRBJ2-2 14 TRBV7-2 CASSTDPNTGELFF
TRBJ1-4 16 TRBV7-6 CASSKGTGQTNEKLFF
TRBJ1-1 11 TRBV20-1 CSATSRTEAFF
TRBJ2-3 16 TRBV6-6 CASFRGARTSTDTQYF
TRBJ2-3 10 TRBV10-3 CAIGTDTQYF
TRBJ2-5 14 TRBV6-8 CASSPQRIQETQYF
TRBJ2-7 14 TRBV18 CASSPPGEPYEQYF
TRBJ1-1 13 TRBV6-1 CAGRGVMNTEAFF
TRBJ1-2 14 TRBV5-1 CASSLDRINYGYTF
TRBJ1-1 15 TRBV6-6 CASNSRGTGLAEAFF